The rows below give T cell receptor beta chains drawn from one sample of a study of cytomegalovirus exposure and HLA in healthy donors. Only in-frame clones appear in the TCRdb table, and some are missing; sequencing was by immunoSEQ multiplex PCR. The sample lists hundreds of thousands of clones, around 80% seen once, with 0.47% in the top ten. Sequenced sample: PBMCs. These receptors all come from a boy between 5 and 17 years old in good health and CMV-seronegative. Each CDR3 is given with its conserved first and last residue. A D gene is named only where the DNA matches it firmly.

>TRBJ2-7|TRBV27|NA
CASSLIREVRFGEQYF
>TRBJ2-2|TRBV9|NA
CASSVASRENTGELFF
>TRBJ2-3|TRBV7-2|NA
CASTRVSTDTQYF
>TRBJ1-2|TRBV30|TRBD1
CAWSATGGDGYTF
>TRBJ2-5|TRBV6-1|TRBD1
CASSDGTGGQETQYF
>TRBJ2-7|TRBV25-1|NA
CASSYMYSYEQYF
>TRBJ2-3|TRBV5-1|TRBD2
CATNPGLAGTTDTQYF
>TRBJ1-1|TRBV4-2|TRBD1
CASSQEEGTGVKAEAFF
>TRBJ1-6|TRBV19|TRBD1
CASSIAPGQGTNSPLHF
>TRBJ2-3|TRBV5-1|TRBD2
CASSLDTGGGADTQYF
>TRBJ2-1|TRBV27|TRBD2
CASNSRLAGGVGLNNEQFF
>TRBJ1-2|TRBV5-6|NA
CASSFGFYGYTF
>TRBJ1-1|TRBV10-3|NA
CAISATGEGEAFF
>TRBJ2-3|TRBV29-1|TRBD1
CSVADRGPTDTQYF
>TRBJ1-5|TRBV30|TRBD1
CAWSGTGGGQPQHF
>TRBJ2-7|TRBV9|NA
CASSVDLSYEQYF
>TRBJ2-7|TRBV11-3|NA
CASSLRGQSYEQYF
>TRBJ2-5|TRBV7-9|TRBD2
CASSLDGGGETQYF
>TRBJ1-5|TRBV5-1|NA
CASSFGDNQPQHF
>TRBJ1-1|TRBV6-5|NA
CAGDLRNTEAFF
>TRBJ2-1|TRBV29-1|NA
CSVLLVSYNEQFF
>TRBJ1-1|TRBV9|TRBD1
CASSVAGTGKTEAFF
>TRBJ1-2|TRBV2|TRBD1
CASREGQEYGYTF
>TRBJ2-1|TRBV6-5|NA
CASSPYSGSEQFF
>TRBJ2-7|TRBV11-2|TRBD1
CASSSGQGRPYEQYF
>TRBJ2-5|TRBV4-2|NA
CASSQDGLETQYF
>TRBJ1-4|TRBV11-2|TRBD1
CASSWTGTAIDNEKLFF
>TRBJ2-7|TRBV7-2|NA
CASSPAGISEQYF
>TRBJ2-5|TRBV9|NA
CASSSDGIGGETQYF
>TRBJ1-5|TRBV6-6|NA
CASRGGNQPQHF
>TRBJ1-1|TRBV5-1|TRBD1
CASSPGQVSLEAFF
>TRBJ2-7|TRBV5-1|TRBD1
CASSTTGGRSYEQYF
>TRBJ2-4|TRBV11-3|TRBD2
CASSPRLAGSIQYF
>TRBJ1-4|TRBV14|NA
CASSFGKRTPPRDEKLFF
>TRBJ2-3|TRBV7-3|NA
CASSPSGTSSDTQYF
>TRBJ1-5|TRBV19|NA
CASNPRGGSNQPQHF
>TRBJ2-7|TRBV27|TRBD2
CASSTLTSGRAGTVREQYF
>TRBJ1-3|TRBV15|TRBD1
CATSRGTGGNTIYF
>TRBJ1-4|TRBV2|NA
CASSDRGGYEKLFF
>TRBJ1-6|TRBV21-1|NA
CASSHRDRPSRNNSPLHF
>TRBJ2-2|TRBV9|NA
CASTPIASSTGELFF
>TRBJ2-2|TRBV11-2|NA
CASSVQGVDTGELFF